This TCR beta chain was documented in a study of early T cells in non-severe SARS-CoV-2 infection. Study-wide findings and caveats: VDJdb-based annotation leaned toward anti-spike CD8 responses and missed private and CD4 specificities.

There are 18 residues in the CDR3. V lost 4 bases to trimming and J lost 3 bases, with 26 bases between them. CDR1 and CDR2 from the germline V gene are SGHRS and YFSETQ. The TCR library protocol attached unique molecular identifiers to the individual cDNA molecules. TCRdb passed the 5' RACE reads through MiXCR, listing each CDR3 protein once. The sample records 15,000 to 20,000 distinct CDR3 sequences, 4% to 5.5% being singletons. Relative to its sample, this clonotype is medium-sized. Antigen specificity is unknown. The clonotype comes from an adult who was a healthcare worker with PCR-confirmed SARS-CoV-2 infection or an uninfected control (not recorded which). The genes are TRBV5-1 and TRBJ2-7, with D hard to call. Sequences were obtained from whole blood. Written as DNA, the CDR3 is TGCGCCAGCAGCCCAGACGGTGGCGGAATATCCCTCCTCTACGAGCAGTACTTC. It codes for CASSPDGGGISLLYEQYF.